This entry concerns a single T cell receptor beta chain. Its antigen remains undetermined. No base qualities exist here, and no much larger clone lies one base off it. This sample is drawn from a study of cytomegalovirus exposure and HLA in healthy donors (dated by TCRdb to 2017 to 2019). Regarding the complete study: An earlier analysis of several hundred of the donors reported 276 Gb of sequence data and 117 million unique TCR beta sequences obtained from about 200 million T cells. A later analysis re-examined previously published TCR beta repertoires from more than 550 donors and added high-resolution HLA genotyping to investigate patterns of TCR occurrence. An early release covering 550 to 700 HLA-typed donors comprised approximately 290 gigabases of sequencing data and 65 million to 100 million unique TCR sequences. The T cell repertoires of some 670 subjects were profiled by immunosequencing and related to cytomegalovirus serostatus. Every repertoire in the discovery cohort had been generated on one and the same sequencing platform. HLA typing covered class I and class II loci at four-digit resolution. A later genetic analysis took genome-wide SNP genotypes for about 55% of the roughly 670 donors and used that subset as a discovery cohort. The study combined high-throughput TCR immunosequencing, statistical association of individual TCRs with disease status, and machine learning to predict cytomegalovirus infection status. Alongside the repertoire data, information on donor age, sex, ethnicity and CMV serostatus was compiled. The number of typed donors differed by locus: about 620-630 for A, B, C, DRB1 and DQB1; approximately 520 for DQA1; around 610 for DPA1; and some 430 for DPB1. An earlier analysis of 587 of the donors used high-throughput TCR beta sequencing to judge whether each TCR beta V gene segment behaved as functional or pseudogenic. The genetic ancestry cluster associated with self-reported Caucasian donors included over 65% of the approximately 430 genotyped donors. Besides the first cohort of roughly 640 subjects, a separate validation cohort made up of roughly 120 different subjects was used. Across some 400 genotyped donors of the cohort, an average of approximately 240,000 unique TCR beta nucleotide sequences per donor were sequenced, and 15% to 20% of those sequences were non-productive. In the later analysis, no new phenotypic data were used to find candidate immune exposures; instead, reliance was placed on TCR beta sequences and their occurrence across donors. The aim of the study was to test whether cataloging public T cell receptors could identify signatures of past pathogen exposure. About five DR-DQ haplotypes were handled as single units for association and clustering, since linkage in the cohort was strong. What the authors observed across the whole study: Sequencing depth was assumed to be roughly uniform across donors in the presence/absence analyses, though that assumption may not hold. Because counts were too low, seventeen rarely observed V segments, including chromosome 9 orphons, were excluded from the earlier analysis of 587 of the donors. Linkage disequilibrium might explain the correlated functional status among segregating V segments, but an unknown experimental factor could not be ruled out. In a later genetic analysis, fewer N-insertions in productive TCRs were reported among donors in an Asian-associated ancestry cluster than the roughly 700-donor mean. A further reported finding was that TCR beta sequences accurately predicted the HLA-A and HLA-B alleles for most subjects in the first cohort. In an earlier analysis of 500 to 650 of the donors, most TCR beta V segments appeared in productive rearrangements about 87% or about 30% of the time, broadly matching IMGT annotations. In vitro tests confirmed that three of the cytomegalovirus-associated TCR beta chains recognize cytomegalovirus antigens. Cytomegalovirus status was reported to be diagnosed by the classifier with high specificity and sensitivity in both the original and validation cohorts. In a later analysis, 15,000 to 20,000 TCR beta sequences were associated with specific HLA alleles at a false discovery rate of 0.05. A later analysis found that most CMV-associated TCR beta chains appeared HLA-restricted, with HLA associations seemingly driven largely by CMV exposure. A later analysis reported that several top co-occurrence clusters appeared linked to parvovirus B19, influenza, CMV and Epstein-Barr virus. In a later analysis, HLA-associated TCR beta chains showed more clonal expansion and lower generation probabilities than non-associated chains that were equally common. In a later genetic analysis, a missense DCLRE1C variant was associated with V-gene and J-gene trimming of TCR beta chains, and the association was replicated in an independent cohort. It was suggested by the authors that the approach could potentially be generalized to other disease states and immunological phenotypes. CMV serostatus was the only immune exposure information available for the cohort. A later analysis found that TCR association rates varied across HLA loci, with DRB1 alleles showing the most associated TCRs and HLA-C alleles the fewest. The 87-base-pair reads could not distinguish some IMGT-functional V segments, including TRBV6-2 and TRBV6-3, so those segments were excluded. The cohort was sequenced for TCR beta chains only, and without alpha or paired-chain data the features that could be detected were limited. The sequencing pipeline was judged likely to have produced a cluster of highly shared sequence variants as a technical artifact. Most TCR sequences were observed very rarely across donors, whereas some public TCRs were present in many individuals. Because HLA typing was unavailable for some donors at each locus, only the typed subset was used in association tests. In the study, around 150 TCR beta chains were listed as associated with cytomegalovirus. When HLA alleles, especially DR and DQ, strongly co-occurred, attributing TCR associations to individual alleles was difficult.

Relative to germline, V is 5 bases shorter and J is 1 base shorter, with 11 bases between their ends. According to the germline V gene, CDR1 reads SGHNT and CDR2 reads YENEEA. Measured from the cysteine to the phenylalanine, the CDR3 is 14 residues long. The DNA shown is the 42-base CDR3, in frame from base 1. The cohort comprised around 700 healthy bone marrow donors. All cohort members were sampled while nominally healthy, although unrecorded immune exposures were likely present. The donor was CMV seropositive and was included in the group of about 290 seropositive cohort members. Every donor gave a peripheral blood sample, and the peripheral blood mononuclear cells from that sample were used for TCR beta sequencing. Genomic DNA extraction from the blood cell samples was performed with the Qiagen DNeasy Blood Extraction Kit. Library construction relied on the immunoSEQ multiplex PCR assay. A mixture of 60 forward primers for TCR Vbeta segments and 13 reverse primers for TCR Jbeta segments was used in the multiplex PCR. A multiplex PCR assay on genomic DNA amplified the CDR3 region of rearranged TCR beta genes. Amplified TCR beta libraries were sequenced as 87-base-pair reads on the Illumina HiSeq System. The study's processing was this. A later analysis counted about 76 million unique TCR beta chains across the 550 to 800 repertoires, and some 11 million of these chains were shared by at least two donors. Raw reads were error-corrected and collapsed into unique sequences with a nearest-neighbor algorithm that merged closely related sequences to remove PCR and sequencing errors. Alignment of CDR3 sequences to IMGT reference sequences was used to assign V, D and J gene segments. For a sequence to be retained, at least a six-nucleotide match to both a V gene segment and a J gene segment was required. A rearrangement counted as productive if the CDR3 had no stop codons and remained in frame with V and J, and every other rearrangement counted as non-productive. Following IMGT convention, CDR3 was defined as the stretch from the second conserved V-encoded cysteine to the conserved J-encoded phenylalanine. In an earlier analysis of around 540 of the donors, sequences lacking an unambiguous match to a single V gene segment were excluded. An earlier analysis of some 500 of the donors classified V segments as functional when productive rearrangements were above 56.7% and as segregating when the standard deviation between donors was above 5%. A statistical classification framework was built to diagnose cytomegalovirus status from the catalog of TCR beta chain sequences. In a later analysis, TCR nucleotide sequences were compared against IMGT/GENE-DB human TR gene sequences so that V and J genes could be assigned. In a later analysis, CDR3 sequences and most-parsimonious VDJ recombination scenarios were assigned using the TCRdist pipeline. In a later analysis, every TCR beta chain was defined by the combination of its CDR3 amino acid sequence and its V-gene family, and reads without a unique V-gene family were dropped. As a way to deal with suspected cross-contamination and a sequencing artifact, a later analysis dropped 592 nucleotide sequences that were highly shared and had low generation probability. In a later analysis, a clonal expansion index was calculated for each public chain from normalized within-repertoire ranks of inferred template counts. A later analysis computed generation probabilities with a VDJ recombination model fitted to out-of-frame rearrangements, and checked the results against IGoR. A later analysis scored TCR-TCR, TCR-HLA and TCR-CMV co-occurrence with hypergeometric tests, applying a repertoire-size bias correction to TCR pairs. False discovery rates were estimated in a later analysis by permuting HLA or CMV assignments 20 times. In a later analysis, co-occurring TCRs were grouped using DBSCAN, with TCRdist sequence similarity added in when clustering inside HLA-allele-positive subsets. Repertoires with fewer than 30,000 or more than 120,000 public chains, plus five repertoires with anomalous nucleotide sharing, were excluded from co-occurrence clustering. In its TCRdb copy, this immuneACCESS table keeps in-frame sequences only and misses some clones. Where compared with another copy, unresolved V genes explain less than half of these, and the others have no known cause. The V and J calls and clone size come from that table; D and trimming were worked out from the DNA. The sample records roughly 150,000 clones, 75% of which are singletons. The ten largest account for about 11% of the sample.

The sequence was collected from a man aged 18 to 29 in good health and CMV-seropositive. The sample taken for sequencing was PBMCs. The sequence joins TRBV11-3 to TRBJ1-1; D gene: possibly TRBD1, on 6 matching bases. The sequenced DNA: TGTGCCAGCAGCCTTGGGGGACAGAACACTGAAGCTTTCTTT. Its protein is CASSLGGQNTEAFF.